These 16 T cell receptor beta chains came from one sample sequenced in a study of metastatic and nonmetastatic thyroid tumors. TCRdb reassembled clones from the PCR reads with MiXCR. The sample holds about 39,000 clones; roughly 19% are singletons and the top ten take 18%. There were no patients who had received any treatment before thyroid surgery. Material: blood. These receptors all stem from a female donor with papillary thyroid cancer or a benign thyroid nodule (not recorded which). Some clones in this sample may be carry-over from other donors' samples.

This clone came up many times. The rearrangement links TRBV7-2 to TRBJ2-1, with 9 bases fitting TRBD2. The CDR3 extends over 16 amino acids. Germline values: CDR1 SGHTA, CDR2 FQGNSA. V was clipped by 6 bases and J by 8 bases; unmatched bases: 14. CDR3 sequence reads: CASRSIRGRAGDEQFF. The CDR3 DNA reads as TGTGCCAGCAGATCAATTCGCGGGAGGGCCGGGGATGAGCAGTTCTTC.

The table lists this clone with many counts. V is TRBV2 and J is TRBJ2-1, with a tentative D call TRBD2 (6 bases). The CDR3 contains 15 residues. Germline V gene data show CDR1 as SNHLY and CDR2 as FYNNEI. The V end was cut by 3 bases, the J end by 7 bases, with 16 bases between. The CDR3: CASSDTGDRVNEQFF. DNA of the CDR3: TGTGCCAGCAGTGACACGGGAGACCGCGTGAATGAGCAGTTCTTC.

This clone was counted at least ten times. The V and J genes are TRBV5-1 and TRBJ1-6; a possible D gene is TRBD1 (5 bases). V was trimmed by 5 bases and J by 9 bases, leaving 12 bases between them. There are 13 residues in the CDR3. Germline V CDR1 and CDR2: SGHRS, YFSETQ. CDR3 amino acids: CASRAPGRSPLHF. For the CDR3, the DNA is TGCGCCAGCAGGGCCCCGGGACGTTCACCCCTCCACTTT.

This clone was observed at least ten times. The J gene is TRBJ1-1, the V gene TRBV29-1; unclear D gene. Trimming pared 4 bases from V and 0 bases from J, leaving 9 bases between. The CDR3 length is 13 residues. The germline V gene has CDR1 SQVTM and CDR2 ANQGSEA. The CDR3 bases are TGCAGCGTTGCAAGGCAGATGAACACTGAAGCTTTCTTT. It encodes CSVARQMNTEAFF.

The sample holds many counts of this clone. The genes are TRBV6-1 and TRBJ2-5, with a possible D match to TRBD2 (5 bases). The CDR3 has 16 residues. Between the trimmed V and J ends, which lost 6 bases and 5 bases, there was a span of 22 bases. CDR1 and CDR2 from the germline V gene are MNHNS and SASEGT. The CDR3: CASSLDKEDSRETQYF. CDR3 DNA: TGTGCCAGCAGCCTCGACAAGGAGGATTCGAGGGAGACCCAGTACTTC.

V is TRBV10-3 and J is TRBJ2-7, with D hard to call. From germline, CDR1 is ENHRY and CDR2 SYGVKD. The CDR3 is 12 amino acids. Deletions cut 4 bases from V and 5 bases from J, with 9 bases between. The CDR3 here is CAISGNSDEQYF. CDR3 DNA: TGTGCCATCAGTGGAAACAGCGACGAGCAGTACTTC.

This clone was recorded many times. The rearrangement joins TRBV12-3 or TRBV12-4 to TRBJ1-2; D unresolved. The CDR3 runs 13 residues. The V and J ends lost 2 bases and 0 bases respectively, with 4 bases between them. This chain's CDR3 is CASSLTTNYGYTF. CDR3 bases: TGTGCCAGCAGTTTAACAACTAACTATGGCTACACCTTC.

This clone was seen more than once but under ten times. The chain combines TRBV28 with TRBJ2-1; possibly TRBD2 for D (6 bases). Germline loops: CDR1 MDHEN, CDR2 SYDVKM. The CDR3 runs to 17 residues. Trimming shortened V by 6 bases and J by 8 bases, and 26 bases separated the two germline ends. The CDR3 protein is CASSHGYGFGRAHEQFF. The CDR3 bases are TGTGCCAGCAGCCACGGTTACGGGTTCGGGAGAGCGCATGAGCAGTTCTTC.

There are many counts of this clone. V usage is TRBV7-9 and J usage is TRBJ2-3; 7 nucleotides align to TRBD2. The germline CDR1 and CDR2 sequences are SEHNR and FQNEAQ (reference sequence). The CDR3 runs to 13 residues. With V trimmed by 3 bases and J by 6 bases, 3 bases remained unmatched. The DNA of the CDR3 is TGTGCCAGCAGCTTCCTTAGCGGGGATACGCAGTATTTT. Translation: CASSFLSGDTQYF. Combining the CDR3 with reference TRBV7-9 and TRBJ2-3 gives the whole variable domain DTGVSQNPRHKITKRGQNVTFRCDPISEHNRLYWYRQTLGQGPEFLTYFQNEAQLEKSRLLSDRFSAERPKGSFSTLEIQRTEQGDSAMYLCASSFLSGDTQYFGPGTRLTVL.

This clone was seen many times. The chain couples TRBV3-1 to TRBJ2-3, with D possibly called TRBD1 or TRBD2 (6 bases each). The length of the CDR3 is 13 residues. Trimming left V 3 bases short and J 7 bases short, with 11 bases between. Looked up from germline, CDR1 is LGHDT and CDR2 is YNNKEL (reference sequence). CDR3 coding DNA: TGTGCCAGCAGCCAGGGGGGCGGAAATACGCAGTATTTT. Amino acids: CASSQGGGNTQYF.

With respect to this clone: A junction boundary mismatches the germline segment, possibly from a read error. The chain uses TRBV19 and TRBJ2-1, with D uncertain. Germline CDR1 LNHDA, CDR2 SQIVND (reference sequence). This CDR3 is 14 amino acids long. The CDR3 here is CASRRTDSYSEQFF. CDR3 nucleotide sequence: TGTGCCAGTAGACGTACTGACTCCTACAGTGAGCAGTTCTTC. The full variable domain, rest sourced from reference TRBV19 and TRBJ2-1, is DGGITQSPKYLFRKEGQNVTLSCEQNLNHDAMYWYRQDPGQGLRLIYYSQIVNDFQKGDIAEGYSVSREKKESFPLTVTSAQKNPTAFYLCASRRTDSYSEQFFGPGTRLTVL.

This clone has only a few counts. The genes are TRBV28 and TRBJ2-1, with 8 nucleotides matching TRBD1. J was trimmed by 7 bases and V by 4 bases; bases with no gene match: 15. This CDR3 region has 17 residues. Germline assignment: CDR1 MDHEN and CDR2 SYDVKM. CDR3 sequence (DNA): TGTGCCAGCAGTTGGGGCAGGGGGCATGGTGTTTGGAATGAGCAGTTCTTC. Encoded protein: CASSWGRGHGVWNEQFF. Filled out from reference TRBV28 and TRBJ2-1, the complete variable domain reads DVKVTQSSRYLVKRTGEKVFLECVQDMDHENMFWYRQDPGLGLRLIYFSYDVKMKEKGDIPEGYSVSREKKERFSLILESASTNQTSMYLCASSWGRGHGVWNEQFFGPGTRLTVL.

This clone was counted at least ten times. This chain connects TRBV27 to TRBJ1-5; TRBD1 is a possible D gene (5 bases). CDR1 is MNHEY and CDR2 is SMNVEV in the germline V gene (reference sequence). CDR3 size: 14 residues. V lost 6 bases and J 3 bases, leaving 12 bases between the germline ends. Here the CDR3 reads CASSGHLNNQPQHF. The CDR3 nucleotides are TGTGCCAGCAGCGGACACCTGAACAATCAGCCCCAGCATTTT.

The chain joins TRBV28 to TRBJ2-6; weak D call: TRBD1 (6 bases). Germline-derived CDR1 and CDR2 are MDHEN and SYDVKM. V was cut by 4 bases and J by 0 bases, with 13 bases left in between. The CDR3 is made up of 17 amino acids. CDR3 DNA: TGTGCCAGCAGTTCCCAGACAGGTGTCTCTGGGGCCAACGTCCTGACTTTC. Protein sequence: CASSSQTGVSGANVLTF. Looking up the rest from reference TRBV28 and TRBJ2-6 gives the full variable domain: DVKVTQSSRYLVKRTGEKVFLECVQDMDHENMFWYRQDPGLGLRLIYFSYDVKMKEKGDIPEGYSVSREKKERFSLILESASTNQTSMYLCASSSQTGVSGANVLTFGAGSRLTVL.

The genes are TRBV6-1 and TRBJ2-7; 8 bases fit TRBD1. The CDR3 length is 14 residues. V dropped 4 bases and J dropped 2; count of bases not matched to a gene: 4. CDR1 and CDR2 (germline): MNHNS, SASEGT. CDR3 amino acids: CASSGDRFAYEQYF. DNA for the CDR3: TGTGCCAGCAGTGGGGACAGGTTCGCCTACGAGCAGTACTTC.

This clone appeared many times. The genes are TRBV29-1 and TRBJ1-1; D unresolved. The CDR3 loop spans 10 amino acids. Deletions cut 7 bases from V and 1 base from J, with 4 bases between. Germline lookup yields CDR1 SQVTM and CDR2 ANQGSEA. CDR3 sequence (DNA): TGCAGCGGGGCGAACACTGAAGCTTTCTTT. Residues: CSGANTEAFF.